The subject of this entry is one T cell receptor (beta chain). Per the original methods: Amplification from reference gene primers served as the basis for estimated nucleated cell counts. Only in-frame clones appear in the TCRdb table, and some are missing; sequencing was by immunoSEQ multiplex PCR. V, J and clone size reflect that table, while D and trimming were determined from the DNA. The sample shows fewer than 250,000 clones, around 87% of them seen only once. The CDR3 sequence is 18 residues long. Looked up from germline, CDR1 is SEHNR and CDR2 is FQNEAQ (reference sequence). V lost 3 bases to trimming and J lost 8 bases; unmatched junction nucleotides: 15. These data belong to a study of blood T cell repertoires in COVID-19. The overall study: The United States, Italy and Spain provided the acute and convalescent COVID-19 samples. T cells, B-cell-depleted T cells, or PBMCs supplied cDNA or gDNA.

The receptor comes from a man between 60 and 75 years old with acute or convalescent COVID-19. Sequencing was performed on peripheral blood. The chain has TRBV7-9 and TRBJ1-4, with 10 positions matching TRBD1. The CDR3 nucleotides read TGTGCCAGCAGCTTTCAAGGGACAGGGGCCATAAGAAGGGAAAAACTGTTTTTT. As protein: CASSFQGTGAIRREKLFF.